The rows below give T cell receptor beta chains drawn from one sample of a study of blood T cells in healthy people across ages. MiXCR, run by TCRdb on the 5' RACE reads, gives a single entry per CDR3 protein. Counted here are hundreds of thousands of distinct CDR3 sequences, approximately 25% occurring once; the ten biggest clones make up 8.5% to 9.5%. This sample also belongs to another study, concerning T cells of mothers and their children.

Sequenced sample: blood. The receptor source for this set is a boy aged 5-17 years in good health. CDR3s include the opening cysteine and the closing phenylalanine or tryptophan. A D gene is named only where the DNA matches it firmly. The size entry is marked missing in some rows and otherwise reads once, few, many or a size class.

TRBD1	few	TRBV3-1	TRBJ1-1	TGTGCCAGCAGCATTCGACAGGGTGTCTTCTCTGAAGCTTTCTTT	CASSIRQGVFSEAFF
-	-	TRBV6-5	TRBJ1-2	TGTGCCAGCAGTTACTCGTCACGGCCCGGGTCTTATGGCTACACCTTC	CASSYSSRPGSYGYTF
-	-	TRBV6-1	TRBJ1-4	TGTGCCAGCAGTGAAGCGCGCAAGGCCCCAACTAATGAAAAACTGTTTTTT	CASSEARKAPTNEKLFF
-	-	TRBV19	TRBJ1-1	TGTGCCAGTAGTATAGCCCCGGGGATGGCTGAAGCTTTCTTT	CASSIAPGMAEAFF
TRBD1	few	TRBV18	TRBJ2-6	TGTGCCAGCTCACCACCCTTCCCAGGGGGATCCTCTGGGGCCAACGTCCTGACTTTC	CASSPPFPGGSSGANVLTF
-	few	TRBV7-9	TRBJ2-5	TGTGCCAGCAGCCGGACAGTAGGGGAGACCCAGTACTTC	CASSRTVGETQYF
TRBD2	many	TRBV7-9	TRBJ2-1	TGTGCCAGCAGCTTCCGACTAGCGGGGGGGGATGAGCAGTTCTTC	CASSFRLAGGDEQFF
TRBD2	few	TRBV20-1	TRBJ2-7	TGCAGTGCTAGAAAAGGAGCGGGGGGGCCCTACGAGCAGTACTTC	CSARKGAGGPYEQYF
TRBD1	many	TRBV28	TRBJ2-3	TGTGCCAGCAGCTTAGGGGACAGGGTTTTAACAGATACGCAGTATTTT	CASSLGDRVLTDTQYF
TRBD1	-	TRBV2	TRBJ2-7	TGTGCCAGCAGTGGGACAGGTCCCTACGAGCAGTACTTC	CASSGTGPYEQYF
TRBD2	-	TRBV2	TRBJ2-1	TGTGTCAGCAGAGAGACTAGCGGCAATGAGCAGTTCTTC	CVSRETSGNEQFF
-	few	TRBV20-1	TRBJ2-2	TGCAGTGCAACTAGTGAACGGACACAGAACACCGGGGAGCTGTTTTTT	CSATSERTQNTGELFF
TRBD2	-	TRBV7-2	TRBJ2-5	TGTGCCAGCAGCCCTCTTAGCGGGGGGCTCCTCCAAGAGACCCAGTACTTC	CASSPLSGGLLQETQYF
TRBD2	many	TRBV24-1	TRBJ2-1	TGTGCCACCAGGGGGGGGAGGAATGAGCAGTTCTTC	CATRGGRNEQFF
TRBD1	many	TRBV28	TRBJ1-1	TGTGCCAGCAGGCCCGGACAGGGAGGCCTGAACACTGAAGCTTTCTTT	CASRPGQGGLNTEAFF
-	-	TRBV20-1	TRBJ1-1	TGCAGTGCTATGGCCATGAACACTGAAGCTTTCTTT	CSAMAMNTEAFF
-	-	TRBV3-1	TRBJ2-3	TGTGCCAGCAGCCGGTCCGGACCTCACGCGCAGTATTTT	CASSRSGPHAQYF
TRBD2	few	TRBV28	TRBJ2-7	TGTGCCAGCACGGGACTAGCGGGAGGGCCCAACGAGCAGTACTTC	CASTGLAGGPNEQYF
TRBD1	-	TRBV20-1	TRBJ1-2	TGCAGTGCTCGGACAGGGGCCTATGGCTACACCTTC	CSARTGAYGYTF
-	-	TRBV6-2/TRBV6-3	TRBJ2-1	TGTGCCAGCAGAATGGGGGCCAGGGGTTTCGATGAGCAGTTCTTC	CASRMGARGFDEQFF
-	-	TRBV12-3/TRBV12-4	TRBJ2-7	TGTGTCAGCGGTTATTGGGAATCCTACGAGCAGTACTTC	CVSGYWESYEQYF
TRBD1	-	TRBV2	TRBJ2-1	TGTGCCAGCAGTGAAGCAGGACAGGCCTACGATGAGCAGTTCTTC	CASSEAGQAYDEQFF
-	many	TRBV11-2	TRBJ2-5	TGTGCCAGCAGCTTAACTGGGCACGAGACCCAGTACTTC	CASSLTGHETQYF